The 11 T cell receptor beta chains presented below share a single source sample, sequenced in a study of blood T cell repertoires in COVID-19. Data came from immunoSEQ multiplex PCR; TCRdb stores just in-frame clones and leaves some out. The table lists around 340,000 clones, roughly 86% of them singletons, with just over 1% in the top ten. The specimen was PBMCs or T cells enriched from blood (not recorded which). The receptors here all came from a woman aged 30 to 39 who had been exposed to COVID-19.

The chain employs TRBV29-1 and TRBJ2-1, with TRBD1 matching 11 bases. The CDR3 consists of 14 residues. Per germline, CDR1 SQVTM and CDR2 ANQGSEA. After removal of 6 bases from V and 8 bases from J, the junction contained 9 bases not matched to a gene. The CDR3 spells CSVVDRGRSDEQFF. In DNA, the CDR3 is TGCAGCGTCGTGGACAGGGGGCGTTCGGATGAGCAGTTCTTC.

The rearrangement links TRBV30 to TRBJ2-1; D unclear. V shed 2 bases and J shed 9 bases, with 8 bases lying between them. The CDR3 has 11 residues. The germline V gene encodes CDR1 GTSNPN and CDR2 SVGIG (reference sequence). The CDR3 here is CAWSPQFEQFF. In DNA, the CDR3 is TGTGCCTGGAGTCCCCAGTTTGAGCAGTTCTTC.

The rearrangement links TRBV7-2 to TRBJ1-5; D unresolved. The CDR3 length is 15 residues. The germline V and J ends were trimmed by 3 bases and 1 base, with 10 bases remaining between them. Per the germline V gene, CDR1 is SGHTA and CDR2 is FQGNSA. The CDR3 loop is CASSFVRGSNQPQHF. CDR3 nucleotides: TGTGCCAGCAGCTTCGTTCGGGGAAGCAATCAGCCCCAGCATTTT.

This sequence joins TRBV15 and TRBJ1-4; D possibly corresponds to TRBD1 (5 bases). The germline V and J ends were trimmed by 2 bases and 7 bases, with 14 bases remaining between them. This CDR3 region has 15 residues. Germline CDR1 and CDR2: LNHNV and YYDKDF (reference sequence). The CDR3 DNA sequence: TGTGCCACCAGCAGACTACCCGGGGGAGGTGAAAAACTGTTTTTT. Translation gives CATSRLPGGGEKLFF.

The V and J genes are TRBV19 and TRBJ1-5; D not resolved. Germline-derived CDR1 and CDR2 are LNHDA and SQIVND (reference sequence). This CDR3 comprises 14 residues. The V and J ends lost 5 bases and 2 bases respectively, with 10 bases between them. CDR3 nucleotides: TGTGCCAGTAGTCCCACGCCGGGCAATCAGCCCCAGCATTTT. This sequence encodes CASSPTPGNQPQHF.

The J gene is TRBJ2-5, the V gene TRBV27, with TRBD1 matching over 8 bases. This CDR3 has 16 residues. After removal of 4 bases from V and 2 bases from J, the junction contained 9 bases not matched to a gene. Looked up from germline, CDR1 is MNHEY and CDR2 is SMNVEV (reference sequence). The CDR3 loop reads CASSWGTGRTQETQYF. Here the CDR3 DNA reads TGTGCCAGCAGTTGGGGGACAGGACGAACGCAAGAGACCCAGTACTTC.

The chain is built from TRBV2 and TRBJ1-1; no firm D call. V was clipped by 4 bases and J by 2 bases, with 8 bases between them. The germline gives CDR1 SNHLY, CDR2 FYNNEI. The CDR3 is 13 amino acids. CDR3 sequence reads: CASSVNPNTEAFF. CDR3 sequence (DNA): TGTGCCAGCAGTGTAAATCCTAACACTGAAGCTTTCTTT.

The DNA of the CDR3 is TGTGCCAGTAGTATTAAAGGACTAGCCAGGTCCGGGGAGCTGTTTTTT. This sequence encodes CASSIKGLARSGELFF. This chain links TRBV19 with TRBJ2-2; 8 positions agree with TRBD2. Germline loops: CDR1 LNHDA, CDR2 SQIVND (reference sequence). CDR3 length: 16 residues. J lost 6 bases, V lost 3 bases, and 9 bases had no gene match.

This chain connects TRBV28 to TRBJ1-1, with a possible D match to TRBD1 (5 bases). V dropped 4 bases and J dropped 5 bases, with 11 bases sitting between them. There are 13 residues in the CDR3. Germline-derived CDR1 and CDR2 are MDHEN and SYDVKM. The CDR3 protein is CASSSPQGTEAFF. DNA for the CDR3: TGTGCCAGCAGTTCCCCCCAGGGAACTGAAGCTTTCTTT.

This clone was seen once. This chain uses TRBV6-4 with TRBJ2-7; D is possibly TRBD1 (5 bases). The V gene's germline CDR1 is MRHNA and CDR2 SNTAGT. The V end lost 4 bases, the J end lost 5 bases, and 15 bases lay between the germline ends. The CDR3 has 14 residues. The CDR3 protein is CASSAEVGAHEQYF. DNA of the CDR3: TGTGCCAGCAGTGCCGAAGTTGGGGCCCACGAGCAGTACTTC.

This clone was picked up a small number of times. V is TRBV6-4 and J is TRBJ2-1, with 10 nucleotides matching TRBD2. Germline values: CDR1 MRHNA, CDR2 SNTAGT. This CDR3 has 16 residues. The trim removed 6 bases at V and 3 bases at J, leaving 8 bases unmatched. The CDR3 DNA is TGTGCCAGCAGGGAATTAGCGGGAGGTCTCTACAATGAGCAGTTCTTC. As protein: CASRELAGGLYNEQFF.